These 14 T cell receptor beta chains came from one sample sequenced in a study of PD-1 blockade in classical Hodgkin lymphoma. Measured with immunoSEQ multiplex PCR; TCRdb has only the in-frame clones, and not every one. The sample includes 30,000 to 40,000 clones, roughly four fifths of them seen just once. Following autologous stem cell transplantation, relapse occurred in every patient, and exposure to brentuximab vedotin varied. The sample was peripheral blood mononuclear cells (PBMCs), taken at baseline. The receptors originated from a human donor with classical Hodgkin lymphoma.

The chain is built from TRBV7-9 and TRBJ1-1, with D possibly matching TRBD1 (6 bases). Germline V gene sequence: CDR1 SEHNR, CDR2 FQNEAQ (reference sequence). The V and J ends lost 5 bases and 5 bases respectively, with 18 bases between them. The CDR3 has 15 residues. The CDR3 is CASSPRGVEKTEAFF. The CDR3 nucleotides read TGTGCCAGCAGCCCAAGGGGGGTGGAGAAAACTGAAGCTTTCTTT.

This clone was observed once. This sequence joins TRBV6-5 and TRBJ2-2; D might be TRBD1 (5 bases). The germline V and J ends were trimmed by 6 bases and 4 bases, with 12 bases remaining between them. The CDR3 has 14 amino acids. Germline CDR1 and CDR2: MNHEY and SVGAGI. This CDR3 reads CASRRQRGTGELFF. The DNA of the CDR3 is TGTGCCAGCAGGCGACAAAGGGGCACCGGGGAGCTGTTTTTT.

This chain connects TRBV5-1 to TRBJ2-5; no firm D call. Germline V lookup: CDR1 SGHRS, CDR2 YFSETQ. CDR3 length: 16 amino acids. V dropped 0 bases and J dropped 0 bases, with 12 bases sitting between them. The CDR3 DNA sequence: TGCGCCAGCAGCTTGGGTCCGCGGACGTACCAAGAGACCCAGTACTTC. Protein product: CASSLGPRTYQETQYF.

This chain joins TRBV2 and TRBJ2-7; 7 bases agree with TRBD1. From germline, CDR1 is SNHLY and CDR2 FYNNEI. The CDR3 consists of 13 residues. V was pared by 6 bases and J by 1 base, with 3 bases of the junction left unmatched. CDR3 sequence: CASRGTASYEQYF. For the CDR3, the DNA is TGTGCCAGCAGGGGGACAGCTTCCTACGAGCAGTACTTC.

This chain uses TRBV5-8 with TRBJ2-7, with D unresolved. Germline V gene sequence: CDR1 SGHTS, CDR2 YDEGEE. V was trimmed by 2 bases and J by 3 bases, leaving 3 bases between them. The CDR3 contains 11 residues. DNA of the CDR3: TGTGCCAGCAGCTTTCTCTACGAGCAGTACTTC. It specifies CASSFLYEQYF.

This clone was picked up one time. Here the CDR3 DNA reads TGTGCCAGCAGTCCTCACCGTGGGGCTTCTGGGGCCAACGTCCTGACTTTC. Protein: CASSPHRGASGANVLTF. The J gene is TRBJ2-6, the V gene TRBV27; maybe TRBD1 (5 bases). V shed 5 bases and J shed 1 base, with 15 bases lying between them. Looked up from germline, CDR1 is MNHEY and CDR2 is SMNVEV (reference sequence). The CDR3 extends over 17 amino acids.

The chain carries TRBV7-2 and TRBJ1-5; D is undetermined. The CDR3 has 14 residues. Between the trimmed V and J ends, which lost 4 bases and 5 bases, there was a span of 12 bases. CDR1 and CDR2 from the germline V gene are SGHTA and FQGNSA. DNA for the CDR3: TGTGCCAGCAGCTCGGACGGTAATTATCAGCCCCAGCATTTT. This translates into CASSSDGNYQPQHF.

The rearrangement uses TRBV5-1 and TRBJ2-7; D possibly corresponds to TRBD2 (7 bases). Between the trimmed V and J ends, which lost 0 bases and 3 bases, there was a span of 13 bases. The CDR3 has 15 amino acids. The germline V gene encodes CDR1 SGHRS and CDR2 YFSETQ. CDR3 sequence reads: CASSLEGGLIYEQYF. The CDR3 DNA is TGCGCCAGCAGCTTGGAAGGGGGACTAATCTACGAGCAGTACTTC.

This clone was observed once. V gene TRBV11-2 combines with J gene TRBJ2-7, with D possibly TRBD1 on 5 matching bases. CDR3 length: 15 residues. Germline CDR1 SGHAT, CDR2 FQNNGV. Trimming cost V 0 bases and J 2 bases, with 11 bases left between them. Here the CDR3 reads CASSLEQVSTYEQYF. The CDR3, as DNA: TGTGCCAGCAGCTTAGAACAGGTATCAACCTACGAGCAGTACTTC.

This clone is a singleton in its sample. The V gene is TRBV5-1, the J gene TRBJ2-4, with a possible D match to TRBD1 (5 bases). The germline V and J ends were trimmed by 7 bases and 5 bases, with 13 bases remaining between them. This CDR3 is built from 13 residues. In germline, CDR1 is SGHRS, CDR2 YFSETQ. CDR3 bases: TGCGCCAGCGCTGACAGTATGCAAAACATTCAGTACTTC. Protein sequence: CASADSMQNIQYF.

The chain carries TRBV9 and TRBJ2-3, with a weak D call TRBD2 (6 bases). The CDR3 extends over 16 amino acids. Germline-derived CDR1 and CDR2 are SGDLS and YYNGEE. V was pared by 4 bases and J by 6 bases, with 21 bases between. CDR3: CASSSQEGGAWDTQYF. CDR3 DNA sequence: TGTGCCAGCAGCTCTCAGGAGGGCGGGGCGTGGGATACGCAGTATTTT.

The table lists this clone with a count of one. CDR3 amino acids: CASSLSLSTDTQYF. The CDR3 bases are TGTGCCAGCAGCCTAAGCCTTAGCACAGATACGCAGTATTTT. V usage is TRBV7-9 and J usage is TRBJ2-3; D is unresolved. Trimming took off 5 bases at V and 0 bases at J, with 9 bases between the two ends. Per the germline V gene, CDR1 is SEHNR and CDR2 is FQNEAQ (reference sequence). The CDR3 has 14 amino acids.

The sample holds one count of this clone. Written as DNA, the CDR3 is TGTGCCAGCAGGGAGGGGCTAGCGGTGAACACCGGGGAGCTGTTTTTT. The encoded protein is CASREGLAVNTGELFF. The chain uses TRBV11-3 and TRBJ2-2, with TRBD2 matching over 7 bases. The CDR3 sequence is 16 residues long. Germline V lookup: CDR1 SGHNT, CDR2 YENEEA. The J segment lost 1 base and the V segment lost 6 bases, leaving 8 bases of the junction unmatched. Together with reference TRBV11-3 and TRBJ2-2, the CDR3 gives the full variable domain: EAGVVQSPRYKIIEKKQPVAFWCNPISGHNTLYWYLQNLGQGPELLIRYENEEAVDDSQLPKDRFSAERLKGVDSTLKIQPAELGDSAVYLCASREGLAVNTGELFFGEGSRLTVL.

This CDR3 reads CASSSTRHDEAFF. The CDR3 region has the DNA TGTGCCAGCAGTTCTACTCGACACGATGAAGCTTTCTTT. The chain employs TRBV27 and TRBJ1-1; D unclear. V lost 4 bases to trimming and J lost 7 bases, with 13 bases between them. The germline gives CDR1 MNHEY, CDR2 SMNVEV (reference sequence). CDR3 size: 13 residues.